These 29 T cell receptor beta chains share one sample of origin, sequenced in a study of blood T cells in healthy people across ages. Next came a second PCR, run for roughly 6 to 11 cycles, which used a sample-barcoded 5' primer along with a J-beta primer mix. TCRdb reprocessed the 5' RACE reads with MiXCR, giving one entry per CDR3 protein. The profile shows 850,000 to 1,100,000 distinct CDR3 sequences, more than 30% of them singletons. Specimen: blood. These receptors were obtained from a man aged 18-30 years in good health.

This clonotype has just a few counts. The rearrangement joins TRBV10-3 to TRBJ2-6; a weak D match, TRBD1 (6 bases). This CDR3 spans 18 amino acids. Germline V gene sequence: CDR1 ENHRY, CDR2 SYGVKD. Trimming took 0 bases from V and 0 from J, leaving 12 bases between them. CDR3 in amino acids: CAISESRQDSSGANVLTF. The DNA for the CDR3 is TGTGCCATCAGTGAGTCTCGACAGGATTCCTCTGGGGCCAACGTCCTGACTTTC.

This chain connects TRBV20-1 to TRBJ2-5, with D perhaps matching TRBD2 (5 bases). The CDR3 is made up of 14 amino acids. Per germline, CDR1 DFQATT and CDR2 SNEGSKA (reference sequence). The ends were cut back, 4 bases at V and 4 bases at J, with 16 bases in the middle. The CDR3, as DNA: TGCAGTGCTACCATGACTGGCGGGTCAGAGACCCAGTACTTC. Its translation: CSATMTGGSETQYF.

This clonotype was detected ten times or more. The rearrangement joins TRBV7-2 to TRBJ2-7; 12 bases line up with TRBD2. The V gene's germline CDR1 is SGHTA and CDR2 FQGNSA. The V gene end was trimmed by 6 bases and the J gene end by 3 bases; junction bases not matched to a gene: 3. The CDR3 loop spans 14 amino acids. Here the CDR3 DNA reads TGTGCCAGCAGTCTGACTAGCGGGAGCTACGAGCAGTACTTC. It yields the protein CASSLTSGSYEQYF.

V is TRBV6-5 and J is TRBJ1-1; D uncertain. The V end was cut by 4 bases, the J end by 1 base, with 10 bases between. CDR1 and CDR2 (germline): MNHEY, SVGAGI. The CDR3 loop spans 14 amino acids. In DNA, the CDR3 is TGTGCCAGCAGTTTCGAAAATACGAACACTGAAGCTTTCTTT. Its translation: CASSFENTNTEAFF.

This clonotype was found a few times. CDR3 DNA: TGCAGTGTTGAGCGGGGGGGGGATGAGCAGTTCTTC. This codes for CSVERGGDEQFF. The V gene is TRBV20-1, the J gene TRBJ2-1; TRBD2 matches at 10 bases. Germline lookup yields CDR1 DFQATT and CDR2 SNEGSKA (reference sequence). The CDR3 sequence is 12 residues long. The junction had 5 bases not matched to a gene; V was cut back by 7 bases and J by 8 bases.

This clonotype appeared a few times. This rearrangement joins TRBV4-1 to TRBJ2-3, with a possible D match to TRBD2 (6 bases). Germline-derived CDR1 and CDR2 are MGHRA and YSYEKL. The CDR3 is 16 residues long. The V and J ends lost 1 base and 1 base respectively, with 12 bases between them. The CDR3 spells CASSQVGASGTDTQYF. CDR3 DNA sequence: TGCGCCAGCAGCCAAGTAGGGGCTAGCGGCACAGATACGCAGTATTTT.

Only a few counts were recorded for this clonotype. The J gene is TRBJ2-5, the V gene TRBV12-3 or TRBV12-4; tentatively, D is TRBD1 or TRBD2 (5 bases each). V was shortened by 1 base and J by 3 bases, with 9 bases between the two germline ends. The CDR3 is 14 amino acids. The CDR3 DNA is TGTGCCAGCAGTTTAGGAGGGGACGAAGAGACCCAGTACTTC. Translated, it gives CASSLGGDEETQYF.

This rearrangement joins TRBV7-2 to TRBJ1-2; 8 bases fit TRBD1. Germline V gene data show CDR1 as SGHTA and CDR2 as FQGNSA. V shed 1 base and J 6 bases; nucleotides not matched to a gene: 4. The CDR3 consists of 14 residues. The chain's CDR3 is CASSLGGQVNGYTF. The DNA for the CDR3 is TGTGCCAGCAGCTTAGGGGGACAGGTGAATGGCTACACCTTC.

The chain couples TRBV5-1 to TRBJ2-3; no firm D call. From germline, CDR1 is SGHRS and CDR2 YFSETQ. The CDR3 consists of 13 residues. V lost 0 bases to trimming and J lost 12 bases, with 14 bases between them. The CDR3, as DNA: TGCGCCAGCAGCTTGGCCCCGGACGATCCCCAGTATTTT. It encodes CASSLAPDDPQYF.

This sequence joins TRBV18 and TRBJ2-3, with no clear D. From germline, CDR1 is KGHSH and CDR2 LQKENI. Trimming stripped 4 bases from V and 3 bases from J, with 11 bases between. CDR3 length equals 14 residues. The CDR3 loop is CASSQGRTTDTQYF. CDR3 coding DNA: TGTGCCAGCTCACAAGGCAGGACGACAGATACGCAGTATTTT. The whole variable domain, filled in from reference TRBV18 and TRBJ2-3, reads NAGVMQNPRHLVRRRGQEARLRCSPMKGHSHVYWYRQLPEEGLKFMVYLQKENIIDESGMPKERFSAEFPKEGPSILRIQQVVRGDSAAYFCASSQGRTTDTQYFGPGTRLTVL.

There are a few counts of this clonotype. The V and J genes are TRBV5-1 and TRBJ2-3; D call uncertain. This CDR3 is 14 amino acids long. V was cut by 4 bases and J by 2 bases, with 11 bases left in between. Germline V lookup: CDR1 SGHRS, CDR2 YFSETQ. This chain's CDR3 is CASSQKAVTDTQYF. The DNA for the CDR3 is TGCGCCAGCAGCCAAAAAGCCGTCACAGATACGCAGTATTTT.

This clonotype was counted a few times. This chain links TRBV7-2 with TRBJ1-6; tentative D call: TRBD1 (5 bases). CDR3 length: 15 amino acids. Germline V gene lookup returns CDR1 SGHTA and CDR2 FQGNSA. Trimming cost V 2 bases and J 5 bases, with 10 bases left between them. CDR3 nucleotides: TGTGCCAGCAGCTTATCTGCAGGGAATAATTCACCCCTCCACTTT. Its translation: CASSLSAGNNSPLHF.

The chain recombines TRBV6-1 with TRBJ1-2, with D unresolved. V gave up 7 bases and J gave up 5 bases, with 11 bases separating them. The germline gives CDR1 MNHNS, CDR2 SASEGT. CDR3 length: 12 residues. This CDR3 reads CASTSTVYGYTF. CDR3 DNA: TGTGCCAGCACTTCGACCGTATATGGCTACACCTTC.

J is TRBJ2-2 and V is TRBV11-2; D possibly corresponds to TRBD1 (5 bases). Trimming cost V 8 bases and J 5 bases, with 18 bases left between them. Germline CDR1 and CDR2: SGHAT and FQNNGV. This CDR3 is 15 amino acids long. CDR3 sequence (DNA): TGTGCCAGCTCAAGAGGACCAGGGAATACCGGGGAGCTGTTTTTT. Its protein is CASSRGPGNTGELFF. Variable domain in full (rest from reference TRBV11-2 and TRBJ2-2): EAGVAQSPRYKIIEKRQSVAFWCNPISGHATLYWYQQILGQGPKLLIQFQNNGVVDDSQLPKDRFSAERLKGVDSTLKIQPAKLEDSAVYLCASSRGPGNTGELFFGEGSRLTVL.

The CDR3 DNA reads as TGTGCCAGCAGTTTTATCGGGGACAGTCGAGAAGCTTTCTTT. This translates into CASSFIGDSREAFF. The chain couples TRBV6-2 or TRBV6-3 to TRBJ1-1; TRBD1 aligns across 7 bases. The CDR3 sequence is 14 residues long. The V and J ends lost 4 bases and 8 bases, in that order; junction bases with no gene match: 10. Germline CDR1 is MNHEY and CDR2 is SVGEGT.

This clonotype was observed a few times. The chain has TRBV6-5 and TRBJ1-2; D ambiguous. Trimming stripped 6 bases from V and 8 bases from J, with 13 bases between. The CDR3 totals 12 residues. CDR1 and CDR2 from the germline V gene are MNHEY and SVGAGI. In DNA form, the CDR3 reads TGTGCCAGCAGCCCTGCGGGAGGCGGCTACACCTTC. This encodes CASSPAGGGYTF.

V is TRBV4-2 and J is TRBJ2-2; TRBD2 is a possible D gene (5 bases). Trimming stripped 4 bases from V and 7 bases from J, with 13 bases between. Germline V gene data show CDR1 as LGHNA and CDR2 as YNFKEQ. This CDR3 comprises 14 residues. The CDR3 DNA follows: TGTGCCAGCAGCCGAGTCGAGGGTGGCGGGGAGCTGTTTTTT. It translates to CASSRVEGGGELFF.

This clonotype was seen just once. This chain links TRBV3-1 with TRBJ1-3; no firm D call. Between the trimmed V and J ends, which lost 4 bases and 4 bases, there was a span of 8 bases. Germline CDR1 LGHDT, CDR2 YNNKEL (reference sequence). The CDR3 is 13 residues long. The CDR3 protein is CASSPNVGNTIYF. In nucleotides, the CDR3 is TGTGCCAGCAGCCCGAACGTAGGAAACACCATATATTTT.

The CDR3 loop is CASSQGQGVGSNQPQHF. CDR3 sequence (DNA): TGTGCCAGCAGCCAAGGACAGGGGGTAGGAAGCAATCAGCCCCAGCATTTT. The chain has TRBV4-2 and TRBJ1-5; 9 bases align to TRBD1. This CDR3 region has 17 residues. CDR1 is LGHNA, CDR2 YNFKEQ, per germline. With 1 base clipped from V and 1 base from J, the junction kept 5 bases outside the gene matches.

In DNA form, the CDR3 reads TGTGCCAGCAGCCTTGGTTGGAGGACCACAGATACGCAGTATTTT. It translates to CASSLGWRTTDTQYF. This sequence joins TRBV9 and TRBJ2-3; D possibly corresponds to TRBD2 (5 bases). In germline, CDR1 is SGDLS, CDR2 YYNGEE. The CDR3 has 15 residues. V lost 4 bases and J lost 2, with 14 bases in between. Based on the CDR3 plus reference TRBV9 and TRBJ2-3, the full variable domain is DSGVTQTPKHLITATGQRVTLRCSPRSGDLSVYWYQQSLDQGLQFLIQYYNGEERAKGNILERFSAQQFPDLHSELNLSSLELGDSALYFCASSLGWRTTDTQYFGPGTRLTVL.

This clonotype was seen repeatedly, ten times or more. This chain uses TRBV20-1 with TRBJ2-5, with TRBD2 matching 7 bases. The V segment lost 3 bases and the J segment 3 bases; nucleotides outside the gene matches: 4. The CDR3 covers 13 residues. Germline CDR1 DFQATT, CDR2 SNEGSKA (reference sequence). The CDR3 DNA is TGCAGTGCTAGTGCTAGCGGAAAAGAGACCCAGTACTTC. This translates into CSASASGKETQYF.

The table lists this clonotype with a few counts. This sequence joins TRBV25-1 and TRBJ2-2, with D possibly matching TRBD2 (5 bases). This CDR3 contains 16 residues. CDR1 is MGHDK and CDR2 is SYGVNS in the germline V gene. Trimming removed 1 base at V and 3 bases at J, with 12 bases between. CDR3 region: CASSESDGGYTGELFF. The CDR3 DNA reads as TGTGCCAGCAGTGAATCCGACGGAGGATACACCGGGGAGCTGTTTTTT.

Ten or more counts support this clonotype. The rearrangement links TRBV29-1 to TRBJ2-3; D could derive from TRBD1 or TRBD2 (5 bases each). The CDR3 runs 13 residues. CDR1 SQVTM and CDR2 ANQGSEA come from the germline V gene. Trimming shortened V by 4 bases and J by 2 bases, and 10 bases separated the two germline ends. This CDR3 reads CSVGGDPTDTQYF. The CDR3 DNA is TGCAGCGTTGGTGGGGACCCCACAGATACGCAGTATTTT.

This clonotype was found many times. The CDR3 coding sequence is TGCGCCAGCAGCCAAGGGACACCTGCTAACTATGGCTACACCTTC. The encoded protein is CASSQGTPANYGYTF. J is TRBJ1-2 and V is TRBV5-1, with a possible D match to TRBD1 (6 bases). Trimming pared 4 bases from V and 0 bases from J, leaving 13 bases between. The germline V gene has CDR1 SGHRS and CDR2 YFSETQ. The CDR3 is made up of 15 amino acids.

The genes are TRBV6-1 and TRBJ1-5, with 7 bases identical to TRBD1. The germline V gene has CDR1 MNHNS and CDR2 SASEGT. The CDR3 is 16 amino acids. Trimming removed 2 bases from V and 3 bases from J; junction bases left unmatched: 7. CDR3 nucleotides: TGTGCCAGCAGTGAAAATCCAGGGGGTATCAATCAGCCCCAGCATTTT. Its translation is CASSENPGGINQPQHF.

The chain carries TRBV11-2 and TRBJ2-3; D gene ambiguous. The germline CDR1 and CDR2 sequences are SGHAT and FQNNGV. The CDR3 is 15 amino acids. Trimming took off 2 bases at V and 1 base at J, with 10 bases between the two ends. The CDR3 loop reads CASSLSGPGTDTQYF. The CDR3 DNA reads TGTGCCAGCAGCTTATCCGGGCCTGGCACAGATACGCAGTATTTT.

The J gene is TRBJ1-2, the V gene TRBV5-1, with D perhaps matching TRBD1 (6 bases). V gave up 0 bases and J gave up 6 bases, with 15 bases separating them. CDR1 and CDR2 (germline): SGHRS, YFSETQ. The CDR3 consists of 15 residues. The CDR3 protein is CASSLGAEGDHGYTF. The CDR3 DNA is TGCGCCAGCAGCTTGGGAGCGGAGGGGGACCATGGCTACACCTTC. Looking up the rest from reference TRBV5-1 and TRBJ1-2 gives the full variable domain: KAGVTQTPRYLIKTRGQQVTLSCSPISGHRSVSWYQQTPGQGLQFLFEYFSETQRNKGNFPGRFSGRQFSNSRSEMNVSTLELGDSALYLCASSLGAEGDHGYTFGSGTRLTVV.

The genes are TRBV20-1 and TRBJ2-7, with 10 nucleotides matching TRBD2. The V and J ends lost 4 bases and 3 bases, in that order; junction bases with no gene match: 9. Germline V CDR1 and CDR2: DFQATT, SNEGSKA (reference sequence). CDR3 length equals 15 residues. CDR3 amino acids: CSATTSGDSYYEQYF. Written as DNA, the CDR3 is TGCAGTGCTACAACTAGCGGGGACTCCTACTACGAGCAGTACTTC.

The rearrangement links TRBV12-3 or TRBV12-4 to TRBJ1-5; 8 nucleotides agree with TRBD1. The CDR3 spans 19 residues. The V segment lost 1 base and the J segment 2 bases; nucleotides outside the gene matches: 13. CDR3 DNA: TGTGCCAGCAGTTTAGAGGGGACAGGAGGATCCAGGGGCAATCAGCCCCAGCATTTT. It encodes CASSLEGTGGSRGNQPQHF.